A single sample is the source of the 32 T cell receptor beta chains below, sequenced in a study of shared T cell receptors in the human thymus. Produced via immunoSEQ multiplex PCR; TCRdb's table is partial and in-frame only. The table records hundreds of thousands of clones, over 75% of them present only once. The data were also submitted as part of a second study, on human thymus T cells.

The sequenced sample consisted of thymocytes. The receptors stem from a girl in the first two years of life with a congenital heart defect.

This chain joins TRBV27 and TRBJ2-7; tentative D call: TRBD1 (6 bases). Germline V gene lookup returns CDR1 MNHEY and CDR2 SMNVEV (reference sequence). There are 17 residues in the CDR3. The ends were cut back, 8 bases at V and 0 bases at J, with 23 bases in the middle. In DNA form, the CDR3 reads TGTGCCAGCGGGGAACGCGGGCCAAAGGGGGTCTCCTACGAGCAGTACTTC. Protein: CASGERGPKGVSYEQYF.

This clone came up a few times. This rearrangement joins TRBV9 to TRBJ1-2, with D tentatively TRBD1 (5 bases). Germline V gene sequence: CDR1 SGDLS, CDR2 YYNGEE. Trimming pared 3 bases from V and 9 bases from J, leaving 18 bases between. CDR3 length: 14 amino acids. CDR3 in amino acids: CASSGRWGGYSYTF. CDR3 bases: TGTGCCAGCAGCGGGCGATGGGGGGGTTACAGCTACACCTTC.

The chain has TRBV6-1 and TRBJ1-1; 7 bases fit TRBD1. The V gene's germline CDR1 is MNHNS and CDR2 SASEGT. CDR3 length equals 16 residues. Losses at the gene ends were 7 bases for V and 8 bases for J; bases not matched to a gene: 19. CDR3 sequence reads: CASNETGHLILREAFF. The CDR3 DNA reads TGTGCCAGCAATGAGACAGGGCACCTTATCTTGAGGGAAGCTTTCTTT.

The V call is TRBV5-4, the J call TRBJ1-2, with D possibly matching TRBD1 (5 bases). Germline V gene sequence: CDR1 SGHNT, CDR2 YYREEE (reference sequence). CDR3 length: 13 residues. The ends were cut back, 4 bases at V and 8 bases at J, with 15 bases in the middle. The chain's CDR3 is CASSREGHRGYTF. The CDR3 region has the DNA TGTGCCAGCAGCCGAGAAGGACACCGAGGCTACACCTTC.

The genes are TRBV7-9 and TRBJ2-3, with 7 bases identical to TRBD2. The CDR3 loop spans 16 amino acids. The ends lost 5 bases at V and 3 bases at J; junction bases unmatched: 11. Per the germline V gene, CDR1 is SEHNR and CDR2 is FQNEAQ (reference sequence). CDR3 in amino acids: CASSRPPRGETDTQYF. CDR3 in DNA: TGTGCCAGCAGCCGACCTCCACGGGGGGAGACAGATACGCAGTATTTT.

This chain connects TRBV27 to TRBJ1-1; D is undetermined. The CDR3 covers 15 residues. Germline lookup yields CDR1 MNHEY and CDR2 SMNVEV (reference sequence). The V end lost 3 bases, the J end lost 1 base, and 12 bases lay between the germline ends. DNA of the CDR3: TGTGCCAGCAGTTTCAACGCCCGGGAGAACACTGAAGCTTTCTTT. Translation gives CASSFNARENTEAFF.

The chain carries TRBV4-1 and TRBJ2-1; D is possibly TRBD2 (5 bases). V shed 1 base and J shed 6 bases, with 16 bases lying between them. Germline V gene sequence: CDR1 MGHRA, CDR2 YSYEKL. The CDR3 runs 16 residues. The CDR3 DNA sequence: TGCGCCAGCAGCCAAGGAGGGCAGATCGTTGGCAATGAGCAGTTCTTC. Its translation is CASSQGGQIVGNEQFF.

The chain carries TRBV19 and TRBJ2-1, with 7 bases aligning to TRBD1. The J segment lost 7 bases and the V segment lost 4 bases, leaving 10 bases of the junction unmatched. Germline V CDR1 and CDR2: LNHDA, SQIVND (reference sequence). This CDR3 is 15 amino acids long. The CDR3, as DNA: TGTGCCAGTAGTAGAGGGGACAGTAGTGTGAATGAGCAGTTCTTC. It translates to CASSRGDSSVNEQFF.

This chain links TRBV4-1 with TRBJ1-4, with D possibly TRBD1 on 5 matching bases. Germline V gene data show CDR1 as MGHRA and CDR2 as YSYEKL. CDR3 length: 15 residues. Trimming cost V 4 bases and J 5 bases, with 14 bases left between them. The CDR3 protein is CASSPTREENEKLFF. Here the CDR3 DNA reads TGCGCCAGCAGCCCAACCAGGGAGGAAAATGAAAAACTGTTTTTT.

This sequence joins TRBV4-1 and TRBJ2-7; 10 bases align to TRBD2. CDR1 and CDR2 (germline): MGHRA, YSYEKL. The CDR3 contains 18 residues. The V segment lost 0 bases and the J segment 5 bases; nucleotides outside the gene matches: 13. CDR3 amino acids: CASSQEERLAGDGNEQYF. The DNA of the CDR3 is TGCGCCAGCAGCCAAGAGGAGAGGCTAGCGGGGGATGGCAACGAGCAGTACTTC.

This rearrangement joins TRBV18 to TRBJ1-6; 7 nucleotides agree with TRBD1. Trimming took 6 bases from V and 9 from J; bases not matched to a gene: 5. From germline, CDR1 is KGHSH and CDR2 LQKENI. The CDR3 loop spans 13 amino acids. The DNA for the CDR3 is TGTGCCAGCTCGATGACAGGGAGTTCACCCCTCCACTTT. Its protein is CASSMTGSSPLHF.

The rearrangement links TRBV15 to TRBJ2-2; 7 nucleotides match TRBD2. The CDR3 sequence is 18 residues long. V was clipped by 5 bases and J by 6 bases; unmatched bases: 18. Germline CDR1 LNHNV, CDR2 YYDKDF (reference sequence). The CDR3 loop reads CATSATNLTSSISGELFF. Here the CDR3 DNA reads TGTGCCACCAGCGCTACCAACCTGACTAGCAGTATATCCGGGGAGCTGTTTTTT.

The rearrangement joins TRBV5-1 to TRBJ2-2; D possibly corresponds to TRBD2 (6 bases). Germline lookup yields CDR1 SGHRS and CDR2 YFSETQ. Trimming stripped 1 base from V and 4 bases from J, with 14 bases between. The CDR3 length is 16 residues. The CDR3 DNA reads as TGCGCCAGCAGCTTGAAGTGGCCGGAGGGCACCGGGGAGCTGTTTTTT. It encodes CASSLKWPEGTGELFF.

This rearrangement joins TRBV6-1 to TRBJ1-1; possibly TRBD1 for D (6 bases). The CDR3 is made up of 18 amino acids. The V gene lost 1 base and the J gene lost 0 bases, with 18 bases spanning the gap. Germline CDR1 and CDR2: MNHNS and SASEGT. For the CDR3, the DNA is TGTGCCAGCAGTGAAGTGTGGCAAGGGGGAAATATGAACACTGAAGCTTTCTTT. Protein product: CASSEVWQGGNMNTEAFF.

This chain uses TRBV28 with TRBJ1-6; D unclear. Trimming shortened V by 7 bases and J by 0 bases, and 13 bases separated the two germline ends. Germline V gene sequence: CDR1 MDHEN, CDR2 SYDVKM. This CDR3 region has 16 residues. CDR3 sequence: CASTQKINSYNSPLHF. As DNA, the CDR3 is TGTGCCAGCACCCAGAAGATCAACTCCTATAATTCACCCCTCCACTTT.

This chain uses TRBV6-5 with TRBJ2-3, with 13 bases fitting TRBD2. Germline V gene lookup returns CDR1 MNHEY and CDR2 SVGAGI. V gave up 4 bases and J gave up 2 bases; unmatched junction bases: 3. The CDR3 sequence is 16 residues long. CDR3 sequence: CASSSGTSGNTDTQYF. CDR3 in DNA: TGTGCCAGCAGTTCCGGGACTAGCGGGAACACAGATACGCAGTATTTT.

There are a few counts of this clone. J is TRBJ2-5 and V is TRBV7-2; a weak D match, TRBD2 (5 bases). From germline, CDR1 is SGHTA and CDR2 FQGNSA. Trimming pared 1 base from V and 3 bases from J, leaving 12 bases between. The CDR3 is 15 residues long. This CDR3 reads CASSLVRREKETQYF. The DNA for the CDR3 is TGTGCCAGCAGCTTAGTCCGCCGGGAAAAAGAGACCCAGTACTTC.

The genes are TRBV5-1 and TRBJ2-5, with 9 bases lining up with TRBD1. Per germline, CDR1 SGHRS and CDR2 YFSETQ. This CDR3 has 16 residues. Trimming at V came to 9 bases and at J to 6 bases, leaving 18 bases not matched to a gene. The CDR3 reads CATQTIPGQGLKTQYF. CDR3 nucleotides: TGCGCCACCCAGACTATCCCGGGACAGGGATTGAAGACCCAGTACTTC. The variable domain in full, completed from reference TRBV5-1 and TRBJ2-5, reads KAGVTQTPRYLIKTRGQQVTLSCSPISGHRSVSWYQQTPGQGLQFLFEYFSETQRNKGNFPGRFSGRQFSNSRSEMNVSTLELGDSALYLCATQTIPGQGLKTQYFGPGTRLLVL.

The genes are TRBV4-1 and TRBJ2-6; TRBD1 matches at 9 bases. V shed 0 bases and J 0 bases; nucleotides not matched to a gene: 3. CDR1 MGHRA and CDR2 YSYEKL come from the germline V gene. The CDR3 length is 18 residues. For the CDR3, the DNA is TGCGCCAGCAGCCAAGATTGGGGACAGGGCTCTGGGGCCAACGTCCTGACTTTC. It is translated as CASSQDWGQGSGANVLTF.

The chain employs TRBV19 and TRBJ1-2, with D unresolved. The germline V and J ends were trimmed by 6 bases and 6 bases, with 17 bases remaining between them. The CDR3 loop spans 14 amino acids. Germline V gene lookup returns CDR1 LNHDA and CDR2 SQIVND (reference sequence). The CDR3 region has the DNA TGTGCCAGTAGACGAGAACGCCGAGTAGATGGCTACACCTTC. Translated: CASRRERRVDGYTF. Looking up the rest from reference TRBV19 and TRBJ1-2 gives the full variable domain: DGGITQSPKYLFRKEGQNVTLSCEQNLNHDAMYWYRQDPGQGLRLIYYSQIVNDFQKGDIAEGYSVSREKKESFPLTVTSAQKNPTAFYLCASRRERRVDGYTFGSGTRLTVV.

This CDR3 is CASSEWGQTYEQYF. As DNA, the CDR3 is TGTGCCAGCAGTGAATGGGGCCAGACCTACGAGCAGTACTTC. J is TRBJ2-7 and V is TRBV6-5; D is possibly TRBD1 (5 bases). This CDR3 spans 14 amino acids. CDR1 and CDR2 from the germline V gene are MNHEY and SVGAGI. Trimming took off 5 bases at V and 2 bases at J, with 13 bases between the two ends.

This clone was observed a few times. This chain links TRBV28 with TRBJ1-4; possibly TRBD1 for D (5 bases). CDR3 length: 15 amino acids. Trimming pared 4 bases from V and 5 bases from J, leaving 14 bases between. Germline lookup yields CDR1 MDHEN and CDR2 SYDVKM. The DNA of the CDR3 is TGTGCCAGCAGTTCCCGCACCACAGGAAATGAAAAACTGTTTTTT. Protein product: CASSSRTTGNEKLFF.

A few counts support this clone. This chain joins TRBV7-8 and TRBJ2-3; TRBD2 aligns across 8 bases. From germline, CDR1 is SGHVS and CDR2 FQNEAQ. J lost 6 bases, V lost 5 bases, and 7 bases had no gene match. The length of the CDR3 is 14 residues. This CDR3 is CASSQRGGWDTQYF. The CDR3 DNA reads TGTGCCAGCAGCCAGCGCGGGGGGTGGGATACGCAGTATTTT.

This rearrangement joins TRBV14 to TRBJ2-7; 9 bases are shared with TRBD2. The CDR3 runs 14 residues. The germline CDR1 and CDR2 sequences are SGHDN and FVKESK. J lost 2 bases, V lost 7 bases, and 6 bases had no gene match. CDR3 protein: CASMASGDPYEQYF. DNA of the CDR3: TGTGCCAGCATGGCTAGCGGGGATCCCTACGAGCAGTACTTC.

The chain uses TRBV6-5 and TRBJ2-7; 11 nucleotides match TRBD1. The ends lost 5 bases at V and 2 bases at J; junction bases unmatched: 2. CDR3 length equals 14 residues. Per germline, CDR1 MNHEY and CDR2 SVGAGI. In nucleotides, the CDR3 is TGTGCCAGCAGTCGGGGACAGGGGGCCTACGAGCAGTACTTC. Translated: CASSRGQGAYEQYF.

The genes are TRBV9 and TRBJ1-5, with a tentative D call TRBD1 (5 bases). Trimming left V 5 bases short and J 8 bases short, with 14 bases between. CDR3 length: 13 amino acids. In germline, CDR1 is SGDLS, CDR2 YYNGEE. The CDR3 DNA is TGTGCCAGCAGTTTGAAGGGAGGGGAGCCCCAGCATTTT. Translating gives CASSLKGGEPQHF.

The J gene is TRBJ2-7, the V gene TRBV18, with D possibly matching TRBD2 (6 bases). The germline CDR1 and CDR2 sequences are KGHSH and LQKENI. The CDR3 has 18 residues. Trimming removed 6 bases at V and 4 bases at J, with 28 bases between. The CDR3 reads CASSAGRTTRPYTYEQYF. CDR3 sequence (DNA): TGTGCCAGCTCCGCGGGGCGGACAACCCGACCTTATACTTACGAGCAGTACTTC.

The rearrangement joins TRBV5-1 to TRBJ2-3; 8 bases map to TRBD1. Germline-derived CDR1 and CDR2 are SGHRS and YFSETQ. The CDR3 runs 15 residues. V shed 3 bases and J 0 bases; nucleotides not matched to a gene: 3. The CDR3: CASSWDRRSTDTQYF. As DNA, the CDR3 is TGCGCCAGCAGCTGGGACAGGCGAAGCACAGATACGCAGTATTTT.

This chain connects TRBV5-1 to TRBJ2-3, with D possibly being TRBD2 (6 bases). Germline V gene lookup returns CDR1 SGHRS and CDR2 YFSETQ. V shed 2 bases and J shed 10 bases, with 11 bases lying between them. This CDR3 is built from 12 residues. CDR3 nucleotides: TGCGCCAGCAGCTTAAACCGGGACTCGCAGTATTTT. Its translation: CASSLNRDSQYF.

In the case of this clone: Other DNA sequences from this sample encode an identical CDR3 as well. V gene TRBV7-2 combines with J gene TRBJ1-1, with D maybe TRBD1 (6 bases). The germline V gene encodes CDR1 SGHTA and CDR2 FQGNSA. This CDR3 has 14 residues. V was shortened by 5 bases and J by 1 base, with 11 bases between the two germline ends. The CDR3 region has the DNA TGTGCCAGCAGCCTGCTCAGGGGGAACACTGAAGCTTTCTTT. It translates to CASSLLRGNTEAFF.

The chain carries TRBV7-6 and TRBJ2-3; D gene uncertain. The CDR3 totals 14 residues. The germline V and J ends were trimmed by 2 bases and 4 bases, with 10 bases remaining between them. Germline CDR1 is SGHVS and CDR2 is FNYEAQ. CDR3 in DNA: TGTGCCAGCAGCTTAATAGAGGTAGCAGATACGCAGTATTTT. It codes for CASSLIEVADTQYF.

The rearrangement joins TRBV27 to TRBJ1-1; D is uncertain. V was clipped by 8 bases and J by 3 bases, with 19 bases between them. This CDR3 contains 15 residues. From germline, CDR1 is MNHEY and CDR2 SMNVEV (reference sequence). CDR3 in DNA: TGTGCCAGCCCGCCAGTCGGGGAATGGGACACTGAAGCTTTCTTT. This encodes CASPPVGEWDTEAFF.